These T cell receptor beta chains were read from a single sample in a study of beta chain features in type 1 diabetes. Using immunoSEQ multiplex PCR, the repertoire was profiled, and TCRdb retains in-frame clones only, with some absent. The profile shows approximately 270,000 clones, approximately 15% of them singletons. Specimen: naive CD4+ T cells from blood. These receptors were obtained from a man aged 25 to 45 with type 1 diabetes. CDR3s include the opening cysteine and the closing phenylalanine or tryptophan. A D gene is named only where the DNA matches it firmly. Clone size is stated in some rows and not others, as once, few, many or a class when expanded.

>TRBV5-4|few|.|TRBJ2-7
TGTGCCAGCAGCTCACACGTCTCCTACGAGCAGTACTTC
CASSSHVSYEQYF
>TRBV7-3|.|TRBD1|TRBJ2-5
TGTGCCAGCAGCCCGGGACAGGGGCTGGAGACCCAGTACTTC
CASSPGQGLETQYF
>TRBV7-9|few|TRBD1|TRBJ1-1
TGTGCCAGCAGCTTAGCCAAGGGGGCGGGAATATTTGAAGCTTTCTTT
CASSLAKGAGIFEAFF
>TRBV7-3|.|.|TRBJ2-1
TGTGCCAGCAGCTTAGGAGTCAGGGGTTTCAATGAGCAGTTCTTC
CASSLGVRGFNEQFF
>TRBV5-1|few|.|TRBJ1-5
TGCGCCAGCAGCTTGGGGGATGGAGGGCAGCCCCAGCATTTT
CASSLGDGGQPQHF
>TRBV27|few|TRBD1|TRBJ1-2
TGTGCCAGCAGCACGACAGGGGCGGGTGGCTACACCTTC
CASSTTGAGGYTF
>TRBV25-1|.|TRBD2|TRBJ2-1
TGTGCCAGCAGTTCGGCGGGAGCCTACAATGAGCAGTTCTTC
CASSSAGAYNEQFF
>TRBV7-9|few|TRBD1|TRBJ1-2
TGTGCCAGCAGCCGAGGGGGCGGTGGCTACACCTTC
CASSRGGGGYTF
>TRBV2|.|.|TRBJ2-5
TGTGCCAGCTCAGGACTGCAAGGGGAGACCCAGTACTTC
CASSGLQGETQYF
>TRBV9|few|TRBD2|TRBJ2-1
TGTGCCAGCAGCGTAGATCTAGCGGATTATAATGAGCAGTTCTTC
CASSVDLADYNEQFF
>TRBV15|.|.|TRBJ2-7
TGTGCCACCAGCAGAGAGGGATGGGGCAACGCCTACGAGCAGTACTTC
CATSREGWGNAYEQYF
>TRBV13|few|.|TRBJ2-2
TGTGCCAGCAGCCGTTACAGGTACACCGGGGAGCTGTTTTTT
CASSRYRYTGELFF
>TRBV7-3|few|TRBD2|TRBJ2-1
TGTGCCAGCAGCTTAGGAGCGGGAAGCTACAATGAGCAGTTCTTC
CASSLGAGSYNEQFF
>TRBV27|few|.|TRBJ2-7
TGTGCCAGCAGCCTAACAGGGTTCCACGAGCAGTACTTC
CASSLTGFHEQYF
>TRBV29-1|.|.|TRBJ2-5
TGCAGCGTTGATATTTCCGGCTCACCTACGGGGACCCAGTACTTC
CSVDISGSPTGTQYF
>TRBV7-2|few|TRBD2|TRBJ2-7
TGTGCCAGCAGCTTGGGGACTAGCCGGGGGCACTACGAGCAGTACTTC
CASSLGTSRGHYEQYF
>TRBV5-4|few|.|TRBJ2-7
TGTGCCAGCAGCTCCTCCGGGAACGAGCAGTACTTC
CASSSSGNEQYF